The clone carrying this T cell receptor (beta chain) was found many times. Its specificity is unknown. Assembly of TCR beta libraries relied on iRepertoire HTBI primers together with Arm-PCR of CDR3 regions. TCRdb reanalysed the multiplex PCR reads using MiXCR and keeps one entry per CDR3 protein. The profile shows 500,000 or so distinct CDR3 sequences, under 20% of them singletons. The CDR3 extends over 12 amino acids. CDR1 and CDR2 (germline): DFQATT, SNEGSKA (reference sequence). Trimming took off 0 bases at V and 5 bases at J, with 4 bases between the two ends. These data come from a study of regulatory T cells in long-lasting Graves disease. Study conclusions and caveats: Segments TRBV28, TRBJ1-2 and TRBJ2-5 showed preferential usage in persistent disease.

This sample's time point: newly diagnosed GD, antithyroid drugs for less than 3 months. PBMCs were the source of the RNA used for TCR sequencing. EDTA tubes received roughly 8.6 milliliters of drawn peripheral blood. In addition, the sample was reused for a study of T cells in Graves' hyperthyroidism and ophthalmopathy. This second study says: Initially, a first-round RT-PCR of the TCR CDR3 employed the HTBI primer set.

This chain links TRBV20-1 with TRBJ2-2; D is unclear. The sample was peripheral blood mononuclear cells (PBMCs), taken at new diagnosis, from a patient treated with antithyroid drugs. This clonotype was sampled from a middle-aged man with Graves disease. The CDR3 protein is CSAREGTGELFF. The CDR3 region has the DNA TGCAGTGCTAGAGAGGGGACCGGGGAGCTGTTTTTT.